The clone carrying this T cell receptor beta chain has just a few counts. Its specificity is not known. This entry comes from a study of cytomegalovirus exposure and HLA in healthy donors. Study as a whole: For the approximately 400 genotyped donors, over 80% fell within the Caucasian-associated ancestry cluster. Findings and limits, study-wide: In a later analysis, TCR beta V- and J-gene trimming showed a link to a missense DCLRE1C variant. Three chains tied to CMV proved CMV antigen-specific in vitro. Earlier results showed most TCR beta V segments being productive about 87% or about 30% of the time.

PCR amplification relied on 60 Vbeta primers (plus 13 Jbeta primers). Repertoires were generated with immunoSEQ multiplex PCR, while TCRdb's copy carries only in-frame clones and drops some. The sample yields 130,000 or so clones, around 8.5% seen once. The CDR3 runs 12 residues. CDR1 SGHDN and CDR2 FVKESK come from the germline V gene. Trimming left V 8 bases short and J 7 bases short, with 12 bases between. The V gene is TRBV14, the J gene TRBJ2-1; D may be TRBD1 (6 bases). What was sequenced was PBMCs. This TCR was sampled from a man between 40 and 49 years old in good health and CMV-seronegative. The CDR3 nucleotides read TGTGCCAGCGGGGACACTCTGAATGAGCAGTTCTTC. Translation gives CASGDTLNEQFF.